One and the same sample provided the 13 T cell receptor beta chains below, sequenced in a study of T cell changes during pregnancy in multiple sclerosis. Generated by immunoSEQ multiplex PCR, the TCRdb table keeps only in-frame clones and is missing some. The table has about 67,000 clones, about 89% seen once. Sequenced here: peripheral blood, sampled in the second trimester of pregnancy. The source of these receptors is a female donor with multiple sclerosis, enrolled in a pregnancy study.

The chain recombines TRBV19 with TRBJ1-6; 7 positions agree with TRBD1. The junction had 4 bases not matched to a gene; V was cut back by 3 bases and J by 8 bases. Germline CDR1 is LNHDA and CDR2 is SQIVND (reference sequence). The CDR3 totals 14 residues. CDR3 sequence reads: CASSMQQGYSPLHF. CDR3 DNA sequence: TGTGCCAGTAGTATGCAACAGGGGTATTCACCCCTCCACTTT.

This CDR3 is CASAVPGGAEETQYF. In DNA form, the CDR3 reads TGTGCCAGCGCAGTTCCAGGAGGGGCCGAAGAGACCCAGTACTTC. The rearrangement links TRBV19 to TRBJ2-5; the D gene is possibly TRBD2 (6 bases). The CDR3 has 15 residues. V gave up 9 bases and J gave up 3 bases, with 20 bases separating them. Germline V gene sequence: CDR1 LNHDA, CDR2 SQIVND (reference sequence).

This chain connects TRBV11-3 to TRBJ2-3; D perhaps matches TRBD2 (6 bases). Germline V lookup: CDR1 SGHNT, CDR2 YENEEA. Trimming removed 1 base from V and 0 bases from J, with 11 bases in between. CDR3 length: 16 amino acids. The CDR3 reads CASSLVSSASTDTQYF. The CDR3 bases are TGTGCCAGCAGCTTAGTTTCTAGCGCTAGCACAGATACGCAGTATTTT. The entire variable domain, with the rest obtained from reference TRBV11-3 and TRBJ2-3, is as follows: EAGVVQSPRYKIIEKKQPVAFWCNPISGHNTLYWYLQNLGQGPELLIRYENEEAVDDSQLPKDRFSAERLKGVDSTLKIQPAELGDSAVYLCASSLVSSASTDTQYFGPGTRLTVL.

This sequence joins TRBV6-1 and TRBJ1-5; 7 bases are shared with TRBD1. With V trimmed by 3 bases and J by 4 bases, 3 bases remained unmatched. Germline V lookup: CDR1 MNHNS, CDR2 SASEGT. This CDR3 has 14 amino acids. CDR3 residues: CASSDSQGNQPQHF. DNA of the CDR3: TGTGCCAGCAGTGATTCACAGGGGAATCAGCCCCAGCATTTT.

This chain joins TRBV4-2 and TRBJ2-1, with TRBD2 matching 8 bases. The germline CDR1 and CDR2 sequences are LGHNA and YNFKEQ. Germline trimming cut 2 bases from V and 9 bases from J; bases unmatched to any gene: 9. The CDR3 length is 15 residues. The CDR3: CASSQRGAGGGEQFF. The CDR3 region has the DNA TGTGCCAGCAGCCAAAGGGGGGCGGGGGGCGGTGAGCAGTTCTTC.

The chain is built from TRBV9 and TRBJ1-4; D is uncertain. Trimming removed 0 bases at V and 7 bases at J, with 13 bases between. CDR3 size: 15 residues. Germline assignment: CDR1 SGDLS and CDR2 YYNGEE. The CDR3 region is CASSVGAKGGEKLFF. CDR3 coding DNA: TGTGCCAGCAGCGTAGGGGCCAAGGGAGGTGAAAAACTGTTTTTT.

V usage is TRBV19 and J usage is TRBJ1-5, with no clear D. The germline V gene has CDR1 LNHDA and CDR2 SQIVND (reference sequence). V was pared by 3 bases and J by 7 bases, with 25 bases between. The CDR3 totals 18 residues. The CDR3, as DNA: TGTGCCAGTAGTATGCTAATGGTGGGAGTCTTCGGAAAACAGCCCCAGCATTTT. Its protein is CASSMLMVGVFGKQPQHF.

The genes are TRBV28 and TRBJ2-7, with TRBD2 identical over 10 bases. Germline V gene data show CDR1 as MDHEN and CDR2 as SYDVKM. J lost 0 bases, V lost 5 bases, and 22 bases had no gene match. This CDR3 contains 21 residues. DNA for the CDR3: TGTGCCAGCAGTAAATTACCCGTTCTAGCGGGAGTCCTGACAAACTCCTACGAGCAGTACTTC. Residues: CASSKLPVLAGVLTNSYEQYF.

This chain links TRBV7-2 with TRBJ1-5; a possible D gene is TRBD1 (6 bases). V shed 1 base and J shed 2 bases, with 12 bases lying between them. This CDR3 is 16 amino acids long. Germline lookup yields CDR1 SGHTA and CDR2 FQGNSA. The CDR3 region is CASSLDWTEGNQPQHF. Here the CDR3 DNA reads TGTGCCAGCAGCTTAGATTGGACAGAGGGCAATCAGCCCCAGCATTTT.

CDR3 amino acids: CASSEPGSGQETQYF. In DNA, the CDR3 is TGCGCCAGCAGCGAGCCCGGCAGCGGCCAAGAGACCCAGTACTTC. V usage is TRBV5-1 and J usage is TRBJ2-5; a weak D match, TRBD2 (5 bases). The V end was cut by 4 bases, the J end by 1 base, with 14 bases between. CDR1 is SGHRS, CDR2 YFSETQ, per germline. The CDR3 runs to 15 residues.

The chain couples TRBV18 to TRBJ2-6; 7 bases line up with TRBD1. This CDR3 comprises 17 residues. The junction had 7 bases not matched to a gene; V was cut back by 5 bases and J by 0 bases. CDR1 and CDR2 from the germline V gene are KGHSH and LQKENI. The CDR3 bases are TGTGCCAGCTCAAGACAGGGACCCGACTCTGGGGCCAACGTCCTGACTTTC. As protein: CASSRQGPDSGANVLTF.

This rearrangement joins TRBV29-1 to TRBJ1-1; D is ambiguous. Trimming stripped 1 base from V and 2 bases from J, with 14 bases between. In germline, CDR1 is SQVTM, CDR2 ANQGSEA. This CDR3 has 15 amino acids. The CDR3 nucleotides read TGCAGCGTTGAAGTACTCTCATTAGCAAACACTGAAGCTTTCTTT. This encodes CSVEVLSLANTEAFF.

The chain has TRBV7-9 and TRBJ1-1; D not resolved. This CDR3 contains 14 residues. Trimming took 2 bases from V and 0 from J, leaving 7 bases between them. CDR1 SEHNR and CDR2 FQNEAQ come from the germline V gene (reference sequence). For the CDR3, the DNA is TGTGCCAGCAGCTTAAACAGTTTGAACACTGAAGCTTTCTTT. Protein: CASSLNSLNTEAFF.